This TCR beta chain was captured in a study of T cell changes during pregnancy in multiple sclerosis. This CDR3 contains 14 residues. Germline V gene data show CDR1 as LNHDA and CDR2 as SQIVND (reference sequence). V was cut by 2 bases and J by 1 base, with 9 bases left in between. This table comes from immunoSEQ multiplex PCR, and its TCRdb copy is limited to in-frame clones, with some not included. The sample shows over 45,000 clones, 88% of them seen only once. On this clone itself: Other nucleotide sequences in the sample specify the same CDR3.

This receptor was obtained from a female donor with multiple sclerosis, enrolled in a pregnancy study. The sequencing used CD4+ T cells from peripheral blood mononuclear cells, collected in the third trimester of pregnancy. The genes are TRBV19 and TRBJ2-7; possibly TRBD1 for D (6 bases). This CDR3 reads CASSISTGSYEQYF. Here the CDR3 DNA reads TGTGCCAGTAGTATATCGACAGGTTCCTACGAGCAGTACTTC.